A single sample is the source of the 8 T cell receptor beta chains below, sequenced in a study of blood T cell repertoires in COVID-19 (dated by TCRdb to 2020 to 2022). Library prep was done by the immunoSEQ multiplex PCR assay. TCRdb limited this immuneACCESS table to in-frame rearrangements with V and J called. A share of clones is missing; checked studies link under half to unresolved V genes, and the rest is unexplained. Within this sample are roughly 500,000 clones, with 89% of them counted one time only. Of the sample, 0.75% to 0.9% falls within the top ten clones. The source material was peripheral blood. Source of these receptors: a young man with COVID-19, enrolled during active disease.

This chain uses TRBV9 with TRBJ2-1, with D hard to call. V lost 3 bases and J lost 2, with 21 bases in between. The CDR3 sequence is 18 residues long. Germline values: CDR1 SGDLS, CDR2 YYNGEE. CDR3 sequence reads: CASSDPFESARPYNEQFF. In nucleotides, the CDR3 is TGTGCCAGCAGCGACCCCTTCGAAAGCGCGCGTCCCTACAATGAGCAGTTCTTC.

The V and J genes are TRBV18 and TRBJ2-1; D not certain. Germline lookup yields CDR1 KGHSH and CDR2 LQKENI. The CDR3 extends over 14 amino acids. Trimming left V 3 bases short and J 3 bases short, with 9 bases between. CDR3 sequence: CASSPYQDYNEQFF. DNA of the CDR3: TGTGCCAGCTCACCCTACCAGGACTACAATGAGCAGTTCTTC.

This chain links TRBV19 with TRBJ2-3, with 7 nucleotides matching TRBD2. The length of the CDR3 is 18 residues. Per germline, CDR1 LNHDA and CDR2 SQIVND (reference sequence). J gave up 2 bases and V 0 bases, and 11 bases lay outside the gene matches. This CDR3 reads CASSIEGASGFYTDTQYF. The DNA for the CDR3 is TGTGCCAGTAGTATAGAGGGAGCTAGCGGTTTTTACACAGATACGCAGTATTTT. Complete variable domain (other parts from reference TRBV19 and TRBJ2-3): DGGITQSPKYLFRKEGQNVTLSCEQNLNHDAMYWYRQDPGQGLRLIYYSQIVNDFQKGDIAEGYSVSREKKESFPLTVTSAQKNPTAFYLCASSIEGASGFYTDTQYFGPGTRLTVL.

This clone was seen just once. This chain connects TRBV15 to TRBJ2-6; no reliable D call. V was pared by 5 bases and J by 0 bases, with 8 bases between. This CDR3 is 15 amino acids long. CDR1 and CDR2 from the germline V gene are LNHNV and YYDKDF (reference sequence). CDR3 nucleotides: TGTGCCACCAGCCCCTATAGCTCTGGGGCCAACGTCCTGACTTTC. Protein sequence: CATSPYSSGANVLTF. Full variable domain (outside the CDR3, taken from reference TRBV15 and TRBJ2-6): DAMVIQNPRYQVTQFGKPVTLSCSQTLNHNVMYWYQQKSSQAPKLLFHYYDKDFNNEADTPDNFQSRRPNTSFCFLDIRSPGLGDTAMYLCATSPYSSGANVLTFGAGSRLTVL.

V usage is TRBV15 and J usage is TRBJ2-3; no reliable D call. This CDR3 comprises 15 residues. CDR1 LNHNV and CDR2 YYDKDF come from the germline V gene (reference sequence). Trimming removed 0 bases at V and 4 bases at J, with 11 bases between. The CDR3 sequence is CATSREGSRADTQYF. CDR3 nucleotide sequence: TGTGCCACCAGCAGAGAGGGTTCTCGGGCAGATACGCAGTATTTT. The full variable domain, completed using reference TRBV15 and TRBJ2-3, is DAMVIQNPRYQVTQFGKPVTLSCSQTLNHNVMYWYQQKSSQAPKLLFHYYDKDFNNEADTPDNFQSRRPNTSFCFLDIRSPGLGDTAMYLCATSREGSRADTQYFGPGTRLTVL.

This chain links TRBV5-1 with TRBJ2-5; 7 bases match TRBD1. V dropped 0 bases and J dropped 5; count of bases not matched to a gene: 10. From germline, CDR1 is SGHRS and CDR2 YFSETQ. This CDR3 has 16 amino acids. The chain's CDR3 is CASSLVLTGKRETQYF. In nucleotides, the CDR3 is TGCGCCAGCAGCTTGGTATTGACAGGGAAAAGGGAGACCCAGTACTTC.

The chain combines TRBV5-4 with TRBJ1-6; D unclear. The CDR3 is made up of 14 amino acids. Trimming removed 6 bases at V and 6 bases at J, with 13 bases between. The germline V gene has CDR1 SGHNT and CDR2 YYREEE (reference sequence). CDR3 coding DNA: TGTGCCAGCACTCCTCGCGGAGCTAATTCACCCCTCCACTTT. This gives the protein CASTPRGANSPLHF.

The chain combines TRBV27 with TRBJ1-4, with D perhaps matching TRBD1 (5 bases). Germline CDR1 MNHEY, CDR2 SMNVEV (reference sequence). Deletions cut 5 bases from V and 6 bases from J, with 13 bases between. This CDR3 has 14 amino acids. Written as DNA, the CDR3 is TGTGCCAGCAGTCTCCAAGGAGGGGATGAAAAACTGTTTTTT. Translated: CASSLQGGDEKLFF.